One T cell receptor (beta chain) is described in this entry. Its antigen is unknown. Germline V gene data show CDR1 as GTSNPN and CDR2 as SVGIG (reference sequence). The CDR3 covers 12 residues. V was cut by 4 bases and J by 10 bases, with 15 bases left in between. These data come from a study of cytomegalovirus exposure and HLA in healthy donors. Overall study results and limits: A previous analysis found most TCR beta V segments productive roughly 87% or roughly 30% of the time. Cytomegalovirus association was listed for 164 TCR beta chains.

PCR involved 60 Vbeta and 13 Jbeta primers. How the authors handled the data: There were around 78 million unique TCR beta chains by a later count, and 10 million to 12 million of them were shared. TCRdb's copy holds only in-frame clones and misses some; the assay was immunoSEQ multiplex PCR. The DNA gave D and trimming, while V, J and clone size come from that table. The sample lists about 160,000 clones; about 64% were seen once. The gene calls are TRBV30 and TRBJ2-3; possible D gene TRBD2, 6 bases. The material sequenced was PBMCs. The sequence was collected from a woman in her sixties in good health and CMV-seropositive. This CDR3 reads CAWIMGPGAQYF. The CDR3 DNA is TGTGCCTGGATCATGGGCCCGGGGGCGCAGTATTTT.